This TCR beta chain was retrieved from a study of T cells in Graves' hyperthyroidism and ophthalmopathy. Concerning this clonotype itself: A read error may produce the germline difference seen at one junction end.

The CDR3 is made up of 16 amino acids. Regions amplified from RNA transcripts were the TCR beta CDR3 regions. HTBI primers were used for first-round RT-PCR of the TCR CDR3. TCRdb processed the multiplex PCR reads anew with MiXCR; each CDR3 protein has one entry. The sample lists about 300,000 distinct CDR3 sequences, approximately 14% occurring once. The sequence derives from a woman in her forties with Graves' hyperthyroidism. The rearrangement uses TRBV12-3 or TRBV12-4 and TRBJ2-5; 9 nucleotides line up with TRBD2. The sample consisted of blood. CDR3 residues: CAGSPSLAGAYETQYF. The CDR3 region has the DNA TGTGCCGGCAGTCCCAGTTTAGCGGGAGCTTACGAGACCCAGTACTTC.